This is a list of T cell receptor beta chains from one sample in a study of blood T cell repertoires in COVID-19. Sequenced by immunoSEQ multiplex PCR; TCRdb stores in-frame clones only, minus some. This sample yields 430,000 or so clones, of which 88% are seen a single time; 1.5% to 2% belongs to the top ten. Sequencing was performed on PBMCs or T cells enriched from blood (not recorded which). Receptor source: a woman aged 40-49 years who had recovered from COVID-19. CDR3s include the opening cysteine and the closing phenylalanine or tryptophan.

>TRBV28
CASRQKAEISNQPQHF
>TRBV12-3/TRBV12-4
CASSLTGLYTF
>TRBV11-1
CASSFPPGGYTF
>TRBV5-1
CASREATNEKLFF
>TRBV7-2
CASSSLAGGYTGELFF
>TRBV4-3
CASSQDVQYNEQFF
>TRBV2
CASHWEKVGTEAFF
>TRBV11-3
CASSGSANTGELFF
>TRBV7-2
CASSPVGGETNYGYTF
>TRBV27
CATKYRDRMNTEAFF
>TRBV5-1
CASSLINSQETQYF
>TRBV25-1
CASSRTGIGGYTF
>TRBV7-2
CASSWAQGGNQPQHF
>TRBV5-1
CASSLRQGDQPQHF
>TRBV6-1
CASSEGLLQETQYF
>TRBV18
CATTRGGSLNTEAFF
>TRBV7-2
CASSLGINNYGYTF
>TRBV6-6
CASSYTGAPTPGELFF
>TRBV6-5
CASSYEGGRTEAFF
>TRBV5-1
CASSLVTGSQETQYF
>TRBV6-5
CASSPGQTAGNTIYF
>TRBV19
CASKRGTGDQPQHF
>TRBV7-8
CASRGGNRHDEQFF
>TRBV9
CASSLTGGGGTEAFF
>TRBV5-6
CASSLKQGKIGSPLHF
>TRBV29-1
CSVELTATNTEAFF
>TRBV11-2
CASSLDSPYQPQHF
>TRBV6-5
CASGGRGNQPQHF
>TRBV11-2
CASSPGLAGTDTQYF
>TRBV6-5
CAVRAGNGADTQYF
>TRBV14
CASSQVEARDSYNEQFF
>TRBV5-1
CASSVAEVYNEQFF
>TRBV12-3/TRBV12-4
CASSGLAGGEQYF
>TRBV7-2
CASSPRTAMPGEQYF
>TRBV7-8
CASSLVGRENEKLFF
>TRBV6-1
CASSEIGVAGYF
>TRBV7-2
CASTHPPSNEQYF
>TRBV4-3
CASSKRTGRDYGYTF
>TRBV2
CASSEFGGGETQYF
>TRBV28
CASSSGTGPHYEQYF
>TRBV18
CASSPSRAGRGQPQHF
>TRBV6-4
CASSLLAGGTYEQYF
>TRBV7-2
CASSLFRQGDLKKLFF
>TRBV13
CASSEASGWYNEQFF
>TRBV9
CASSAGTFTNYGYTF
>TRBV5-8
CASKSDWSGTLYNEQFF
>TRBV28
CASSYTRVRGEQYF
>TRBV5-5
CASSATGPGPNTEAFF
>TRBV7-2
CASSKDRGRLMETQYF
>TRBV27
CASSLYTSASGTGELFF
>TRBV7-9
CASSTWGVLSYNEQFF
>TRBV28
CASSSGQGDYGYTF
>TRBV19
CASSMSNVGGYEQYF
>TRBV19
CASSIRTSGNYNEQFF
>TRBV29-1
CSTARVQGARETQYF
>TRBV6-2/TRBV6-3
CASSYSASLIEQFF
>TRBV5-1
CASSLAPDRVAQYF
>TRBV6-5
CASSYSGLGGGYTF
>TRBV19
CASSMFHTGPEAFF
>TRBV7-9
CASSQTGLYGYTF